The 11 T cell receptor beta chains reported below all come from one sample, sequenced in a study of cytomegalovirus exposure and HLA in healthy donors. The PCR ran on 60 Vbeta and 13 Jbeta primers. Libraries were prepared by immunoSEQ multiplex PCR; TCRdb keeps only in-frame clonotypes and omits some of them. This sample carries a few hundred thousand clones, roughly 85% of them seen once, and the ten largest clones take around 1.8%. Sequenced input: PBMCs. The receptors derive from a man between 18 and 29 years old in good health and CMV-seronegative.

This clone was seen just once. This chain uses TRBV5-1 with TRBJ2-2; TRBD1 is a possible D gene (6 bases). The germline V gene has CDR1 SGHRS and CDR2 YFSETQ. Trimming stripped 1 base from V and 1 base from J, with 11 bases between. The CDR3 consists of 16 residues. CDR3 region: CASSLSSGQNTGELFF. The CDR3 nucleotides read TGCGCCAGCAGCTTGTCTTCGGGACAGAACACCGGGGAGCTGTTTTTT. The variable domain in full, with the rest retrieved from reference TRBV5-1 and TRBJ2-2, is KAGVTQTPRYLIKTRGQQVTLSCSPISGHRSVSWYQQTPGQGLQFLFEYFSETQRNKGNFPGRFSGRQFSNSRSEMNVSTLELGDSALYLCASSLSSGQNTGELFFGEGSRLTVL.

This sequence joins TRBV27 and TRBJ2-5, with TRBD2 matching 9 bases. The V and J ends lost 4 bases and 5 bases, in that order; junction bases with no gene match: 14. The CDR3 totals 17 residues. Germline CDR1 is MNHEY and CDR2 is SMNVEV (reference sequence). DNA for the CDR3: TGTGCCAGCAGTTCACTGGGACTAGCACGGATTAGGGAGACCCAGTACTTC. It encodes CASSSLGLARIRETQYF.

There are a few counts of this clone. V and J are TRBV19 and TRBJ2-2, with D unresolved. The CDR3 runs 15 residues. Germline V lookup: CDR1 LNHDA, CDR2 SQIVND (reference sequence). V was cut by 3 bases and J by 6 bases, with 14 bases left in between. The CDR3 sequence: CASSIPWSSAGELFF. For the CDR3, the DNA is TGTGCCAGTAGTATCCCTTGGAGTTCTGCCGGGGAGCTGTTTTTT.

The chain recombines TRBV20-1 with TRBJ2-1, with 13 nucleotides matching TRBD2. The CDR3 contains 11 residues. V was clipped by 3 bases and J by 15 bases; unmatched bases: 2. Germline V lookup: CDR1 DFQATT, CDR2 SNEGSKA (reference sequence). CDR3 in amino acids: CSARTSGRPFF. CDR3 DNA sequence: TGCAGTGCTAGGACTAGCGGGAGGCCGTTCTTC.

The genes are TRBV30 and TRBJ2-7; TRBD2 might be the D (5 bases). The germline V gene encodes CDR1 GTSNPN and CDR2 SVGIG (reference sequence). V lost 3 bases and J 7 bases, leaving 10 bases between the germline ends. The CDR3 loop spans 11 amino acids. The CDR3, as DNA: TGTGCCTGGAGCCTAGCAAGTGAGCAGTACTTC. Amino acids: CAWSLASEQYF.

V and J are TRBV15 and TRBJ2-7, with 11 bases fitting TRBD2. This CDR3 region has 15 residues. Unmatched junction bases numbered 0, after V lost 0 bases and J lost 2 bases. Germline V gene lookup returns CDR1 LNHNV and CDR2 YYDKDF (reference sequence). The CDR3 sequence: CATSRETSGTYEQYF. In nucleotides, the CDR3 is TGTGCCACCAGCAGAGAGACTAGCGGGACCTACGAGCAGTACTTC.

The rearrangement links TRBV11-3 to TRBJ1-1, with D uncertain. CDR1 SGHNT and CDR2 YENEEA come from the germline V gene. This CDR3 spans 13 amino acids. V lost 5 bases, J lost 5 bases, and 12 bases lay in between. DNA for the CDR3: TGTGCCAGCAGCCCCCGAGGGTGGACTGAAGCTTTCTTT. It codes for CASSPRGWTEAFF.

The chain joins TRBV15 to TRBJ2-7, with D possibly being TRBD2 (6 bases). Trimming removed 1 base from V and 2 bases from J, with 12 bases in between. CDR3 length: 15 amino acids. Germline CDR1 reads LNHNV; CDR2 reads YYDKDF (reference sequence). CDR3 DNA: TGTGCCACCAGCAGAGTGGGGGGAACGGCCTACGAGCAGTACTTC. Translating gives CATSRVGGTAYEQYF.

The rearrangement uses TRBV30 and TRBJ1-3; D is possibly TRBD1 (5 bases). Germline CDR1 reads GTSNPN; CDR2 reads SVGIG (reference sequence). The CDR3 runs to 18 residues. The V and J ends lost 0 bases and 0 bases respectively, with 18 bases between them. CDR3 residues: CAWSVRSRGRFSGNTIYF. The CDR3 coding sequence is TGTGCCTGGAGTGTACGGTCTAGGGGTCGATTCTCTGGAAACACCATATATTTT. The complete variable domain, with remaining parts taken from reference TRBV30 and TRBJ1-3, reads SQTIHQWPATLVQPVGSPLSLECTVEGTSNPNLYWYRQAAGRGLQLLFYSVGIGQISSEVPQNLSASRPQDRQFILSSKKLLLSDSGFYLCAWSVRSRGRFSGNTIYFGEGSWLTVV.

CDR3 protein: CASSERGTDTQYF. In DNA form, the CDR3 reads TGTGCCAGCAGTGAACGGGGGACAGATACGCAGTATTTT. The chain joins TRBV6-4 to TRBJ2-3, with TRBD2 as a possible D gene (6 bases). The CDR3 runs to 13 residues. The V and J ends lost 3 bases and 3 bases respectively, with 7 bases between them. Germline V CDR1 and CDR2: MRHNA, SNTAGT.

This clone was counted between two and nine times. The CDR3 spells CASSADRGFTGELFF. CDR3 sequence (DNA): TGCGCCAGCAGCGCCGACAGGGGGTTCACCGGGGAGCTGTTTTTT. V gene TRBV5-1 combines with J gene TRBJ2-2; 9 bases align to TRBD1. The germline V gene has CDR1 SGHRS and CDR2 YFSETQ. This CDR3 contains 15 residues. With V trimmed by 4 bases and J by 4 bases, 5 bases remained unmatched. Together with reference TRBV5-1 and TRBJ2-2, the CDR3 gives the full variable domain: KAGVTQTPRYLIKTRGQQVTLSCSPISGHRSVSWYQQTPGQGLQFLFEYFSETQRNKGNFPGRFSGRQFSNSRSEMNVSTLELGDSALYLCASSADRGFTGELFFGEGSRLTVL.